What follows are 5 T cell receptor beta chains derived from one specimen sequenced in a study of blood T cell repertoires in COVID-19. Only in-frame clones appear in the TCRdb table, and some are missing; sequencing was by immunoSEQ multiplex PCR. The repertoire holds some 130,000 clones, with around 80% as singletons. Sequenced: peripheral blood. These receptors came from a man aged 55 to 70 with acute or convalescent COVID-19.

This clone was seen just once. This chain links TRBV25-1 with TRBJ2-2, with 9 nucleotides matching TRBD2. CDR3 size: 16 residues. After removal of 3 bases from V and 3 bases from J, the junction contained 5 bases not matched to a gene. Germline CDR1 is MGHDK and CDR2 is SYGVNS. The CDR3 DNA follows: TGTGCCAGCAGTGAGCGGGAGGGCCTGGACACCGGGGAGCTGTTTTTT. Its protein is CASSEREGLDTGELFF.

The genes are TRBV6-5 and TRBJ1-2; TRBD1 aligns across 7 bases. Germline lookup yields CDR1 MNHEY and CDR2 SVGAGI. The CDR3 is 13 residues long. V shed 2 bases, J shed 3 bases, and the junction held 0 bases outside the gene matches. The CDR3 sequence: CASSYTGDYGYTF. The CDR3 DNA reads TGTGCCAGCAGTTACACAGGGGACTATGGCTACACCTTC.

This chain joins TRBV6-5 and TRBJ1-5, with 11 bases lining up with TRBD1. The CDR3 loop spans 13 amino acids. The J segment lost 7 bases and the V segment lost 6 bases, leaving 2 bases of the junction unmatched. Germline V gene lookup returns CDR1 MNHEY and CDR2 SVGAGI. The CDR3 coding sequence is TGTGCCAGCAGGAGGACAGGGGGCCAGCCCCAGCATTTT. Protein product: CASRRTGGQPQHF.

This clone was found a few times. The rearrangement links TRBV6-5 to TRBJ1-5; D call uncertain. Looked up from germline, CDR1 is MNHEY and CDR2 is SVGAGI. The CDR3 is 13 amino acids. V was clipped by 4 bases and J by 0 bases, with 4 bases between them. CDR3 sequence (DNA): TGTGCCAGCAGTTTCTATAGCAATCAGCCCCAGCATTTT. It is translated as CASSFYSNQPQHF.

V gene TRBV4-3 combines with J gene TRBJ2-7; maybe TRBD2 (5 bases). CDR1 LGHNA and CDR2 YSLEER come from the germline V gene. Trimming cost V 4 bases and J 2 bases, with 9 bases left between them. The CDR3 runs to 13 residues. The CDR3 region is CASSRGLPYEQYF. CDR3 nucleotides: TGCGCCAGCAGCCGCGGACTGCCCTACGAGCAGTACTTC.